This TCR beta chain came from a study of blood T cells in healthy people across ages (dated by TCRdb to about 2015). Context from the whole study: In model experiments, template switching captured roughly one uniquely barcoded TCR beta cDNA molecule for every two T cells. To track age-related changes in TCR beta repertoire diversity, the study relied on deep sequencing normalized with unique cDNA molecular identifiers. Four age groups were formed from the donors: young (average approximately 16 years), middle-aged (just under 40), aged (62) and long-lived (approximately 78). For two donors (one aged 18 to 30 and one aged 80 or older), the study analyzed two additional independent replicas of 1 million unique cDNA reads from the same blood draw. To avoid experimental bias, donors of different ages were randomly spread across the sequencing lanes. Results the study describes overall, beyond this receptor: Because donor CMV infection status was unknown, age-related changes in expanded clonotypes were potentially confounded. Total diversity estimates from one million sequenced T cells were considered lower bounds and underestimates. As age increased, observed TCR beta diversity per million T cells dropped in a roughly linear way, and a significant reduction was already evident by age 40. Since profiling was done on bulk unsorted PBMCs, naive and antigen-experienced compartments could not be conclusively compared. Compared with the aged group, the long-lived group had more naive CD4+ T cells, fewer expanded clones and increased TCR diversity, a pattern suggesting age selection. The percentage of naive T cells measured by flow cytometry correlated strongly with observed TCR beta diversity.

Preparation of the library involved 5' RACE. This sample was sequenced with an Illumina HiSeq 2500. A second 7 to 11 cycle PCR used a sample-barcoded 5' primer and a J-beta primer mix. A template-switch 5' adaptor carrying 12 random nucleotides introduced a unique molecular identifier onto each TCR beta cDNA molecule. Each sample yielded at least 3 million CDR3-containing paired-end reads. The Mint cDNA synthesis kit, primed by a TRBC-specific oligonucleotide, was used to synthesize first-strand cDNA from all RNA. Following uracil-DNA glycosylase treatment, all cDNA underwent a first 18-cycle PCR with the universal primers M1SS and BC2_uni_R. The authors processed their data as follows. Each sample was normalized by randomly selecting 1 million high-quality reads, each carrying a distinct molecular identifier. Instead of being binned into consensus sequences, reads that shared molecular identifiers were thrown out. MiTCR, run with a Q25 quality threshold and the strictest error-elimination algorithm, handled CDR3 identification, clonotype clustering and error correction. Lower-bound total TCR beta diversity was estimated with a nonparametric unseen species model using Euler transformation. The public reads were reanalyzed by TCRdb: fastp trimming at Q25, MiXCR alignment, in-frame beta chains only. Entries are consolidated by CDR3 protein sequence, retaining the most common genes and DNA. In this record, the V and J calls reflect TCRdb's handling and not the investigators' own analysis. This sample comprises some 780,000 distinct CDR3 sequences, just over 55% of them detected only once. Jointly, the top ten make up approximately 24% of the sample.

Systemically healthy Caucasian individuals from Russia, some 38 in total and aged about 6 to 100 years, were included as donors. Roughly 9.5 milliliters of peripheral blood were drawn from each donor into EDTA-treated Vacutainer tubes. PBMCs were isolated by Ficoll-Paque density-gradient centrifugation, with at least 7 million obtained per sample. Total RNA, at least 6 micrograms per sample, was extracted from PBMCs with Trizol reagent. Naive CD45RAhigh/CD27high T cell percentages were measured by flow cytometry on a PBMC aliquot from every donor. This clonotype was seen a handful of times. Its binding antigen is unknown. There are no base qualities to consult, and no much larger clone falls within one base. Clipping removes 0 bases from V and 11 bases from J, with 15 as the unmatched junction base count. From the cysteine up to the phenylalanine, the CDR3 has a length of 16 residues. The entry retains the CDR3 DNA only, 48 bases that are in frame from base 1. CDR1 and CDR2 are read off the germline V gene as SGHTA and FQGNSA.

The specimen was blood. This receptor was taken from a man aged 35-49 years in good health. The chain employs TRBV7-2 and TRBJ2-5; 7 central nucleotides agree with TRBD2. The DNA reads as follows: TGTGCCAGCAGCTTAGCGGGGGGGACCTTTGGTGGAGAGCAGTACTTC. Its protein reads: CASSLAGGTFGGEQYF.